The 16 T cell receptor beta chains below were found in one sample sequenced in a study of blood T cell repertoires in COVID-19. The protocol was immunoSEQ multiplex PCR, while the TCRdb copy is restricted to in-frame clones and leaves out a portion. The sample has roughly 100,000 clones, 92% seen once; the top ten hold 1.5% to 2.5%. The sample comprised peripheral blood. These receptors all come from a woman between 50 and 59 years old with COVID-19, enrolled during active disease.

This rearrangement joins TRBV4-3 to TRBJ1-2; D is perhaps TRBD1 (5 bases). The CDR3 covers 15 residues. Germline-derived CDR1 and CDR2 are LGHNA and YSLEER. V lost 4 bases to trimming and J lost 4 bases, with 16 bases between them. This chain's CDR3 is CASSPGAGGVYGYTF. In DNA form, the CDR3 reads TGCGCCAGCAGCCCGGGTGCCGGGGGAGTCTATGGCTACACCTTC.

V usage is TRBV5-1 and J usage is TRBJ2-1, with TRBD1 as a possible D gene (5 bases). Deletions cut 4 bases from V and 0 bases from J, with 14 bases between. Per germline, CDR1 SGHRS and CDR2 YFSETQ. CDR3 length: 16 amino acids. Here the CDR3 DNA reads TGCGCCAGCAGCCTGTCATTAGGGGTCTCCTACAATGAGCAGTTCTTC. Translated, it gives CASSLSLGVSYNEQFF.

The J gene is TRBJ2-2, the V gene TRBV6-5; TRBD2 aligns across 12 bases. Germline lookup yields CDR1 MNHEY and CDR2 SVGAGI. With 6 bases clipped from V and 5 bases from J, the junction kept 4 bases outside the gene matches. The CDR3 is made up of 15 amino acids. The CDR3 DNA sequence: TGTGCCAGCAGCATAGGACTAGCGGGGACCGGGGAGCTGTTTTTT. Translating gives CASSIGLAGTGELFF.

V usage is TRBV27 and J usage is TRBJ1-2, with D perhaps matching TRBD1 (5 bases). This CDR3 contains 14 residues. Between the trimmed V and J ends, which lost 6 bases and 4 bases, there was a span of 15 bases. CDR1 and CDR2 (germline): MNHEY, SMNVEV (reference sequence). The chain's CDR3 is CASRPGGGGYGYTF. The CDR3 DNA reads as TGTGCCAGCAGACCCGGGGGGGGAGGCTATGGCTACACCTTC.

CDR3 residues: CASSILAGHLQYF. CDR3 in DNA: TGTGCCAGTAGTATACTAGCGGGGCACCTTCAGTACTTC. The chain carries TRBV19 and TRBJ2-4; TRBD2 matches at 9 bases. This CDR3 region has 13 residues. V lost 2 bases and J lost 11; bases outside the gene matches: 4. Germline assignment: CDR1 LNHDA and CDR2 SQIVND (reference sequence).

This chain links TRBV13 with TRBJ2-5, with 8 bases lining up with TRBD2. Germline CDR1 is PRHDT and CDR2 is FYEKMQ (reference sequence). This CDR3 contains 17 residues. The junction had 13 bases not matched to a gene; V was cut back by 4 bases and J by 3 bases. The CDR3 sequence: CASSSGGGSPLKETQYF. DNA of the CDR3: TGTGCCAGCAGCTCAGGCGGGGGGTCCCCTCTTAAAGAGACCCAGTACTTC.

The gene calls are TRBV27 and TRBJ2-7; 10 bases agree with TRBD1. J gave up 5 bases and V 6 bases, and 7 bases lay outside the gene matches. The germline V gene has CDR1 MNHEY and CDR2 SMNVEV (reference sequence). There are 14 residues in the CDR3. DNA for the CDR3: TGTGCCAGCAGGTCCCTTGGGACAGGGGACGAGCAGTACGTC. Translation gives CASRSLGTGDEQYV.

This chain uses TRBV30 with TRBJ1-2; no clear D gene. The CDR3 is made up of 13 amino acids. Germline CDR1 reads GTSNPN; CDR2 reads SVGIG (reference sequence). Trimming took off 0 bases at V and 7 bases at J, with 12 bases between the two ends. CDR3 bases: TGTGCCTGGAGTGTCGCTGGGCTAAGTGGCTACACCTTC. Residues: CAWSVAGLSGYTF.

The chain is built from TRBV27 and TRBJ1-1; 9 bases align to TRBD1. The junction had 6 bases not matched to a gene; V was cut back by 0 bases and J by 4 bases. CDR1 and CDR2 (germline): MNHEY, SMNVEV (reference sequence). This CDR3 contains 16 residues. The CDR3 sequence: CASSLSTQGASTEAFF. CDR3 DNA sequence: TGTGCCAGCAGTTTATCAACACAGGGGGCGAGCACTGAAGCTTTCTTT.

The chain combines TRBV15 with TRBJ2-1; 9 nucleotides align to TRBD2. The CDR3 has 17 residues. Germline loops: CDR1 LNHNV, CDR2 YYDKDF (reference sequence). V trimming: 0 bases; J trimming: 9 bases; junction bases outside the gene matches: 12. The DNA for the CDR3 is TGTGCCACCAGCAGAGATCTCCCGCCGACTAGCGGTATTGAGCAGTTCTTC. This gives the protein CATSRDLPPTSGIEQFF.

The V gene is TRBV18, the J gene TRBJ2-2; 8 bases align to TRBD1. Trimming removed 5 bases from V and 5 bases from J; junction bases left unmatched: 7. CDR1 is KGHSH, CDR2 LQKENI, per germline. The CDR3 is 15 amino acids. The DNA of the CDR3 is TGTGCCAGCTCATTGCAGGGGGCCCTGACCGGGGAGCTGTTTTTT. It yields the protein CASSLQGALTGELFF.

The chain is built from TRBV20-1 and TRBJ1-4, with D unclear. The CDR3 extends over 11 amino acids. V lost 6 bases and J 10 bases, leaving 12 bases between the germline ends. Germline V gives CDR1 DFQATT, CDR2 SNEGSKA (reference sequence). The CDR3 nucleotides read TGCAGTGCGACGAGCGGTGGAAAACTGTTTTTT. Its translation: CSATSGGKLFF.

The chain carries TRBV6-2 or TRBV6-3 and TRBJ2-3, with 9 bases aligning to TRBD1. CDR1 is MNHEY, CDR2 SVGEGT, per germline. This CDR3 region has 17 residues. Losses at the gene ends were 2 bases for V and 3 bases for J; bases not matched to a gene: 9. CDR3 sequence reads: CASSYLGTGSKTDTQYF. In DNA form, the CDR3 reads TGTGCCAGCAGTTACCTAGGGACAGGGTCGAAGACAGATACGCAGTATTTT.

V usage is TRBV5-8 and J usage is TRBJ1-5; 7 positions match TRBD1. This CDR3 comprises 14 residues. With 1 base clipped from V and 7 bases from J, the junction kept 5 bases outside the gene matches. Germline values: CDR1 SGHTS, CDR2 YDEGEE. In DNA form, the CDR3 reads TGTGCCAGCAGCTTGTTGGCAGGGGGGCAGCCCCAGCATTTT. It is translated as CASSLLAGGQPQHF.

This sequence joins TRBV14 and TRBJ2-3, with TRBD1 matching over 8 bases. CDR1 and CDR2 from the germline V gene are SGHDN and FVKESK. V lost 2 bases, J lost 5 bases, and 6 bases stayed unmatched. The length of the CDR3 is 15 residues. The CDR3 spells CASSQLTGAGDTQYF. CDR3 sequence (DNA): TGTGCCAGCAGCCAATTGACAGGGGCGGGAGATACGCAGTATTTT.

This chain links TRBV3-1 (or the pseudogene TRBV3-2) with TRBJ2-2, with 12 bases fitting TRBD1. The germline gives CDR1 LGHDT, CDR2 YNNKEL (reference sequence). J was trimmed by 3 bases and V by 4 bases; bases with no gene match: 3. The CDR3 is 16 amino acids. The CDR3 sequence: CASSLGTGGDTGELFF. CDR3 bases: TGTGCCAGCAGCCTCGGGACAGGGGGCGACACCGGGGAGCTGTTTTTT.